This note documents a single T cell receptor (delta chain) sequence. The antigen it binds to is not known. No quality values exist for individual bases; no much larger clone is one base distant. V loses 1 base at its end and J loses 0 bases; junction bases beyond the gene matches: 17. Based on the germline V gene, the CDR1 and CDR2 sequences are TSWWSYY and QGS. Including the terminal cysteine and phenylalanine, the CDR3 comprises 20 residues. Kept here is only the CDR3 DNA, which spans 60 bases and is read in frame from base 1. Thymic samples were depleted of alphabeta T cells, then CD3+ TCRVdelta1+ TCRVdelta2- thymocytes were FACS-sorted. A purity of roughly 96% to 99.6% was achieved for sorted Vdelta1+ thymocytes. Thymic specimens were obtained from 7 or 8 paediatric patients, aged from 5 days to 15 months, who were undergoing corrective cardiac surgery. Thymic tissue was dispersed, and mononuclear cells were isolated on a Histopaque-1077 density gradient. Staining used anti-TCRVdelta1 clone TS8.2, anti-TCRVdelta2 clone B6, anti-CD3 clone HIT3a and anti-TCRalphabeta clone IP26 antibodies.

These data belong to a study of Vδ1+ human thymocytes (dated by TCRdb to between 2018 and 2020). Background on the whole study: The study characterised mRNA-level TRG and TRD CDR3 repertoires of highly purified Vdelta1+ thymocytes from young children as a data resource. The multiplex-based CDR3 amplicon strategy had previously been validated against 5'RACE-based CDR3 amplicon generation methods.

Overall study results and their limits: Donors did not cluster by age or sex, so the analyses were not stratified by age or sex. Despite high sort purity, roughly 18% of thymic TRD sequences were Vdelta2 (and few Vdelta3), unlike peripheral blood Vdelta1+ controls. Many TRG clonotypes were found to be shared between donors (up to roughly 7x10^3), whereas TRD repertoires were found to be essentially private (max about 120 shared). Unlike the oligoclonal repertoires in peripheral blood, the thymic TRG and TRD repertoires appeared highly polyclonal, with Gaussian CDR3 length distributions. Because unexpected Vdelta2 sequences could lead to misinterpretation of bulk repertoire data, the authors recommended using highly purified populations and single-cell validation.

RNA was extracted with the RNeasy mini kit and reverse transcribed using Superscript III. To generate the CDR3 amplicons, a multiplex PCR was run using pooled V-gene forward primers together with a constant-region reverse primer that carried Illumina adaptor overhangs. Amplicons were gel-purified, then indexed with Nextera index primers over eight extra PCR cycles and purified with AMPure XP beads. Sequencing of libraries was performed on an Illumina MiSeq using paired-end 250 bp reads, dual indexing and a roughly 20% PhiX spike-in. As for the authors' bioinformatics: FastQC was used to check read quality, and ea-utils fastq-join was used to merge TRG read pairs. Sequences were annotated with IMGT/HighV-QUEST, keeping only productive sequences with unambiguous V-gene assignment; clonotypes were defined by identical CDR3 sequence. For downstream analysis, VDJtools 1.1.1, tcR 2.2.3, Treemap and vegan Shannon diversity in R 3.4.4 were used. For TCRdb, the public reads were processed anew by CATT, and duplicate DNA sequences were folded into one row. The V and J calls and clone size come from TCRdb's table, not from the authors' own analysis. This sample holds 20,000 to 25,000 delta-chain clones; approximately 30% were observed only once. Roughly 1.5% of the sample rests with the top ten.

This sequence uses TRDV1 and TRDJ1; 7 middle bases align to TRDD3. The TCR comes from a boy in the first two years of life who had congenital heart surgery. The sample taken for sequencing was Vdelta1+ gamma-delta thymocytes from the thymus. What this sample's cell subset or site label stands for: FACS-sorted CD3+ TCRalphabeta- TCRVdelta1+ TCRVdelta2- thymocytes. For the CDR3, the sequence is CALGEPPRPGGFLYTDKLIF. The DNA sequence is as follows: TGTGCTCTTGGGGAACCCCCACGGCCAGGGGGATTCTTATACACCGATAAACTCATCTTT.